This T cell receptor (beta chain) was recorded in a study of regulatory T cells in long-lasting Graves disease. In germline, CDR1 is SGDLS, CDR2 YYNGEE. This CDR3 is 13 amino acids long. Trimming removed 0 bases at V and 6 bases at J, with 10 bases between. The time point was: newly diagnosed GD, antithyroid drugs for less than 3 months. PBMC RNA served as the TCR library source. Tubes containing EDTA received 8 to 9.5 milliliters of drawn peripheral blood. This clonotype has a count of ten or more. Assembly of TCR beta libraries relied on iRepertoire HTBI primers together with Arm-PCR of CDR3 regions. MiXCR was run by TCRdb on the multiplex PCR reads, yielding one entry per CDR3 protein. The sample records hundreds of thousands of distinct CDR3 sequences, roughly 17% being singletons. These data were also filed under a second study, of T cells in Graves' hyperthyroidism and ophthalmopathy. That work states: The authors deemed Graves' hyperthyroidism stable absent ophthalmopathy progression within 18 months. HTBI primers were the set used in a first-round RT-PCR of the TCR CDR3.

The chain uses TRBV9 and TRBJ2-7, with a tentative D call TRBD2 (5 bases). The receptor comes from a middle-aged man with Graves disease. This specimen was peripheral blood mononuclear cells (PBMCs), taken at new diagnosis, from a patient treated with antithyroid drugs. The CDR3 spells CASSVDPAGEQYF. The CDR3 DNA follows: TGTGCCAGCAGCGTAGACCCCGCGGGCGAGCAGTACTTC.